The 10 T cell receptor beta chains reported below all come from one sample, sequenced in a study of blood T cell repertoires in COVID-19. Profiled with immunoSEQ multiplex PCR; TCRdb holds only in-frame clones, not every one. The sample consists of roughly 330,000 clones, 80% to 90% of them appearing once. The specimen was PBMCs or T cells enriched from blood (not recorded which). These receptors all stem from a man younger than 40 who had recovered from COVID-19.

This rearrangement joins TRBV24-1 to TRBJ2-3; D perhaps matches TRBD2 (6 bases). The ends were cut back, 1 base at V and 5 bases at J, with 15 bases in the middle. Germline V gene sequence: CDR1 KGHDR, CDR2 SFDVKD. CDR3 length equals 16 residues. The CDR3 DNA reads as TGTGCCACCAGTGATTTCCGCGGGGCCACAGGAGATACGCAGTATTTT. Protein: CATSDFRGATGDTQYF.

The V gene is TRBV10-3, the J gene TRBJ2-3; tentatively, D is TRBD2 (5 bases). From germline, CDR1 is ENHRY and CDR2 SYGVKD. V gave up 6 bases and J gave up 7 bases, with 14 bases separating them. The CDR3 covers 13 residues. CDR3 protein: CAIREKRENTQYF. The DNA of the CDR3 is TGTGCCATCAGGGAGAAAAGGGAGAATACGCAGTATTTT.

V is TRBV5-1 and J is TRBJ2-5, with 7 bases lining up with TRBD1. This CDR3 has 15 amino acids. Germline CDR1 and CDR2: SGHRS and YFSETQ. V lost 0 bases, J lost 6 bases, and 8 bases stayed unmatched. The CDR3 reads CASSLGFEGAKTQYF. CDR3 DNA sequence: TGCGCCAGCAGCTTGGGGTTCGAGGGGGCGAAGACCCAGTACTTC.

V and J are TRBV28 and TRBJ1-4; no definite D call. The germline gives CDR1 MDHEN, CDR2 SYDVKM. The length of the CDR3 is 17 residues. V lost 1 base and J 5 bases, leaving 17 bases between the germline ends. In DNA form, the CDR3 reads TGTGCCAGCAGTTTATTCCCCACGGGATCTCTCAATGAAAAACTGTTTTTT. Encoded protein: CASSLFPTGSLNEKLFF.

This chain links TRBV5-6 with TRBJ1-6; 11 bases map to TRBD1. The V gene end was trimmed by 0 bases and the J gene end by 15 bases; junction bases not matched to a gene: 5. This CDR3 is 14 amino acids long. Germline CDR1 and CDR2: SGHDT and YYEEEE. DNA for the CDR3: TGTGCCAGCAGCTTGGGGGACAGGGGGACGCTCCTCCACTTT. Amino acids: CASSLGDRGTLLHF.

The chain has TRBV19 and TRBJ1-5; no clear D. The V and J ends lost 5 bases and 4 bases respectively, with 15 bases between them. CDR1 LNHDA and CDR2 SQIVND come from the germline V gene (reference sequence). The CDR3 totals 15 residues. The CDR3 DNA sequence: TGTGCCAGTAGTCCTTTCGGCAGGAATAATCAGCCCCAGCATTTT. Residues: CASSPFGRNNQPQHF.

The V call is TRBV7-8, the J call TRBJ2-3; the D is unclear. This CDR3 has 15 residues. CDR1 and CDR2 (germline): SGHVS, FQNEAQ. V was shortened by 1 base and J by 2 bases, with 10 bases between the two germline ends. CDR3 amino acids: CASSLGSPPTDTQYF. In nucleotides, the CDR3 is TGTGCCAGCAGCTTAGGTAGTCCTCCCACAGATACGCAGTATTTT.

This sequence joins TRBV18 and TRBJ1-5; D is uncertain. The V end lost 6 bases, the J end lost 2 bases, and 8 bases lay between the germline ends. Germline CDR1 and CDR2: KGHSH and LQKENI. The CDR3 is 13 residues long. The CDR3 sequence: CASSEGGNQPQHF. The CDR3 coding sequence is TGTGCCAGCTCCGAAGGAGGCAATCAGCCCCAGCATTTT.

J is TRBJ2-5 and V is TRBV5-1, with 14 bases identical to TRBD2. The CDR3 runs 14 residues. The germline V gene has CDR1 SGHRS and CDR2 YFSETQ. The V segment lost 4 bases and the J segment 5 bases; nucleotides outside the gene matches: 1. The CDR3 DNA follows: TGCGCCAGCAGCCGGACTAGCGGGGGGGAGACCCAGTACTTC. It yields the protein CASSRTSGGETQYF. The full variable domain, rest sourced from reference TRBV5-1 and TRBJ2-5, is KAGVTQTPRYLIKTRGQQVTLSCSPISGHRSVSWYQQTPGQGLQFLFEYFSETQRNKGNFPGRFSGRQFSNSRSEMNVSTLELGDSALYLCASSRTSGGETQYFGPGTRLLVL.

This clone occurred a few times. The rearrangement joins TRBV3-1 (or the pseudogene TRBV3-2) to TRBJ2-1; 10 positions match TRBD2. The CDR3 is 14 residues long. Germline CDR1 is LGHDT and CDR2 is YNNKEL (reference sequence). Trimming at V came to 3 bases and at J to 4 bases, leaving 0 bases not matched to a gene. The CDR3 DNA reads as TGTGCCAGCAGCCATAGCGGGGGGTACAATGAGCAGTTCTTC. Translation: CASSHSGGYNEQFF.